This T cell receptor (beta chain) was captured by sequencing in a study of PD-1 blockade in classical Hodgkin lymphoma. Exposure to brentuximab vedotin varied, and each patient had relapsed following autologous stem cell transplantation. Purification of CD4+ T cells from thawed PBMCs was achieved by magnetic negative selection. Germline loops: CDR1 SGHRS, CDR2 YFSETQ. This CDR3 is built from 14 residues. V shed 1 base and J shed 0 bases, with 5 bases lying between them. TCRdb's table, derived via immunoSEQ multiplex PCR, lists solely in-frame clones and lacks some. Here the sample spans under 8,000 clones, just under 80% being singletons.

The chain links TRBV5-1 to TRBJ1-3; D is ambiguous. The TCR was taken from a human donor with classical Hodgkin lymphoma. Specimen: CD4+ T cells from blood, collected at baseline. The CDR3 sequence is CASSLSGSGNTIYF. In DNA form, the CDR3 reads TGCGCCAGCAGCTTGAGTGGCTCTGGAAACACCATATATTTT.